These T cell receptor beta chains were read from a single sample in a study of long-term antiretroviral therapy in people with HIV. Generated by immunoSEQ multiplex PCR, the TCRdb table keeps only in-frame clones and is missing some. The repertoire holds approximately 20,000 clones, with about 81% as singletons. The sequencing used unsorted PBMCs, collected 0.9 years after starting antiretroviral therapy. Source of these receptors: a man younger than 30 with HIV. Both conserved end residues are part of each CDR3. Each record gives: V gene, J gene, CDR3 protein.

TRBV4-2	TRBJ2-3	CASSQTSGGATDTQYF
TRBV2	TRBJ1-5	CASTPGGPYSNQPQHF
TRBV2	TRBJ1-2	CASSEGTGVGYTF
TRBV7-8	TRBJ2-3	CASSFPTAGLTDTDTQYF
TRBV6-5	TRBJ1-1	CASSYLAGTEAFF
TRBV6-5	TRBJ1-6	CASRPQNSPLHF
TRBV18	TRBJ2-1	CASSPPGTVDNEQFF
TRBV11-2	TRBJ1-1	CASSFLSRQTNTEAFF
TRBV14	TRBJ1-2	CASSPGQNLYGYTF
TRBV25-1	TRBJ1-3	CASSETQSSGNTIYF
TRBV19	TRBJ2-3	CASSAFRGSTDTQYF
TRBV5-4	TRBJ1-6	CASSQGTEAFPLHF
TRBV6-5	-	CASSTRTGINEQYF
TRBV11-2	TRBJ2-1	CASSLGVVLGGEQFF
TRBV6-6	TRBJ1-1	CASSYPTGLNTEAFF
TRBV5-4	TRBJ2-1	CASSLAYNEQFF
TRBV9	TRBJ2-5	CASSERGGYQETQYF
TRBV2	TRBJ1-3	CASSTDRVPGNTIYF
TRBV27	TRBJ1-6	CASSFYNSPLHF
TRBV6-6	TRBJ2-1	CASRTYMGGTNEQFF
TRBV5-5	TRBJ2-4	CASSLAFTGGSRAIQYF
TRBV11-2	TRBJ2-7	CASSVLPGTGGTYEQYF
TRBV4-1	TRBJ2-2	CASSQRRDTGELFF
TRBV6-5	TRBJ1-4	CASSYRGGATNEKLFF
TRBV28	TRBJ1-2	CASLRAGGSRYGYTF
TRBV2	TRBJ2-3	CASHLGGHTDTQYF
TRBV5-1	TRBJ1-1	CASSDQGAGLGTEAFF
TRBV7-9	TRBJ2-3	CASSSGGADTQYF
TRBV14	TRBJ1-1	CASSQVGGATEAFF
TRBV7-3	TRBJ2-1	CASSLTRWKEQFF
TRBV29-1	TRBJ1-1	CSVWGTEAFF
TRBV5-5	TRBJ1-4	CASSLGGRGEEKLFF
TRBV28	TRBJ1-2	CASKVRNSYGYTF
TRBV19	TRBJ1-5	CASSIDPDSNQPQHF
TRBV19	TRBJ2-1	CASSIIPGGIEQFF
TRBV7-2	TRBJ1-5	CASSLAGQPQHF
TRBV7-8	TRBJ2-5	CASRRDLQETQYF
TRBV5-4	TRBJ2-1	CASSPRDLAYNEQFF
TRBV6-1	TRBJ1-2	CASRQTDRGYTF
TRBV6-6	TRBJ2-2	CASRTQTPQGGGELFF
TRBV4-1	TRBJ2-1	CASSFQRGLNNEQFF
TRBV11-2	TRBJ2-5	CASSFGQANLYQETQYF
TRBV27	TRBJ1-6	CASSHRNYSPLHF
TRBV29-1	TRBJ2-5	CSVDGSGGVQETQYF
TRBV6-1	TRBJ1-3	CASSPLGNTIYF
TRBV28	TRBJ2-7	CASSLNSDGVKYF
TRBV27	TRBJ2-3	CASSSLLAGGADTQYF
TRBV18	TRBJ2-2	CASSRESRVTGELFF
TRBV9	TRBJ2-1	CASSVEAGGPYEQFF